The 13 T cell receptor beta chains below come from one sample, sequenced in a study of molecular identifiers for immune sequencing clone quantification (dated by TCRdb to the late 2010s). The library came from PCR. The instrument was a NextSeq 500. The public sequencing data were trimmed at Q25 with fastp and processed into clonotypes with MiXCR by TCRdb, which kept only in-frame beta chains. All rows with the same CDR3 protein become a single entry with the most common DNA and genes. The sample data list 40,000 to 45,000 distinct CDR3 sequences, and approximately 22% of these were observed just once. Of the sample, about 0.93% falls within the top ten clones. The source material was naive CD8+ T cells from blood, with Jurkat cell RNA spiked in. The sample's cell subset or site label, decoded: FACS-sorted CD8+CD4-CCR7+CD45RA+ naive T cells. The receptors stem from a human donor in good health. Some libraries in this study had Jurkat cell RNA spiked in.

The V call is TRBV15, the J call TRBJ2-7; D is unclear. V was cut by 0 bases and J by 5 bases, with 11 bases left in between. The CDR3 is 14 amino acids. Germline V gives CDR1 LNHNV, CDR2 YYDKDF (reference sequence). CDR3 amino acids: CATSRDPGPDEQYF. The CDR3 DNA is TGTGCCACCAGCAGAGACCCCGGGCCCGACGAGCAGTACTTC.

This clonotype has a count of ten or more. CDR3 amino acids: CASGERGYTGELFF. The CDR3 DNA sequence: TGTGCCAGCGGGGAAAGGGGGTACACCGGGGAGCTGTTTTTT. V gene TRBV5-4 combines with J gene TRBJ2-2, with D tentatively TRBD1 (6 bases). The CDR3 runs 14 residues. Between the trimmed V and J ends, which lost 7 bases and 3 bases, there was a span of 13 bases. The germline CDR1 and CDR2 sequences are SGHNT and YYREEE (reference sequence). The complete variable domain, with remaining parts taken from reference TRBV5-4 and TRBJ2-2, reads ETGVTQSPTHLIKTRGQQVTLRCSSQSGHNTVSWYQQALGQGPQFIFQYYREEENGRGNFPPRFSGLQFPNYSSELNVNALELDDSALYLCASGERGYTGELFFGEGSRLTVL.

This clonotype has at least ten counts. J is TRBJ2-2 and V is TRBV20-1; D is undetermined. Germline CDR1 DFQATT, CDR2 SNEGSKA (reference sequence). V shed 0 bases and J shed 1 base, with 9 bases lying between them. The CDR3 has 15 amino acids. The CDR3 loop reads CSARDTKGNTGELFF. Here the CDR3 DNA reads TGCAGTGCTAGAGATACTAAGGGGAACACCGGGGAGCTGTTTTTT.

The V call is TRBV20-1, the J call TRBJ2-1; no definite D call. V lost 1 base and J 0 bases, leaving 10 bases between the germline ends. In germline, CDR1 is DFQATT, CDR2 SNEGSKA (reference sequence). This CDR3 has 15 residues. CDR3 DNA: TGCAGTGCTAGAGCCGCGCTTCGCTCCTACAATGAGCAGTTCTTC. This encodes CSARAALRSYNEQFF.

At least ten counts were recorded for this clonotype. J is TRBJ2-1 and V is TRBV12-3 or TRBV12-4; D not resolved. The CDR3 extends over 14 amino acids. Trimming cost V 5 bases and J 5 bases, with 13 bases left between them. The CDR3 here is CASSPFSGDNEQFF. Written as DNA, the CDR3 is TGTGCCAGCAGTCCTTTCTCTGGGGACAATGAGCAGTTCTTC.

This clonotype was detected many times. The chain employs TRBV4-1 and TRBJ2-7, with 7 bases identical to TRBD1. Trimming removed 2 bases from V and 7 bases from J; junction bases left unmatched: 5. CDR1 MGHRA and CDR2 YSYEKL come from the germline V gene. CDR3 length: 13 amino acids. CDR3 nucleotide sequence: TGCGCCAGCAGCCAACAACAGGGGTTTGAGCAGTACTTC. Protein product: CASSQQQGFEQYF.

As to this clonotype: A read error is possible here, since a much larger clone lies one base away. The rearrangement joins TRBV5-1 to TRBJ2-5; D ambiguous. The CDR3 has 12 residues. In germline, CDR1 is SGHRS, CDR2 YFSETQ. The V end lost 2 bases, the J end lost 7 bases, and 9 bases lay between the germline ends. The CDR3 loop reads CASSFTSGTQYF. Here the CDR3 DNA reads TGCGCCAGCAGCTTTACTTCAGGGACCCAGTACTTC.

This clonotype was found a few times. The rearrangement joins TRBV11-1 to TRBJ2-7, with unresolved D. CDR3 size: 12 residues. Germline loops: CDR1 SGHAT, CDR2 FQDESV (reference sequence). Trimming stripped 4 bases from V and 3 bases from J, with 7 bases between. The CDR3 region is CASSSKFYEQYF. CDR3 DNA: TGTGCCAGCAGCTCAAAGTTCTACGAGCAGTACTTC.

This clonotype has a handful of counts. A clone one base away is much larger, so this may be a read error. For the CDR3, the DNA is TGTGCCAGTAGTATTGGAGGAAGACAGGGGCGACAAGAGACCCAGTGCTTC. This translates into CASSIGGRQGRQETQCF. V is TRBV19 and J is TRBJ2-5, with TRBD1 matching over 8 bases. The germline gives CDR1 LNHDA, CDR2 SQIVND (reference sequence). The CDR3 is 17 residues long.

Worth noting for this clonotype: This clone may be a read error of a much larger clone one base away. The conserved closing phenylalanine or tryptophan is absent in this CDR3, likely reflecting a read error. CDR3 in amino acids: CSAISNTEAFS. In DNA, the CDR3 is TGCAGTGCCATATCGAACACTGAAGCTTTCTCT. The chain joins TRBV20-1 to TRBJ1-1, with D uncertain. Germline CDR1 DFQATT, CDR2 SNEGSKA (reference sequence). With 6 bases removed from V and 1 base from J, the gap between germline ends came to 6 bases. The CDR3 runs 11 residues.

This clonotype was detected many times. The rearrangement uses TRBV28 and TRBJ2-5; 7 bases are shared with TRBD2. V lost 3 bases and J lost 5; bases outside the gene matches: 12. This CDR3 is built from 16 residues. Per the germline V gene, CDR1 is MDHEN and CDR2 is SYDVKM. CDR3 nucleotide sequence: TGTGCCAGCAGTTTGAGGCTAGCGGCAGACGGGGAGACCCAGTACTTC. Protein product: CASSLRLAADGETQYF. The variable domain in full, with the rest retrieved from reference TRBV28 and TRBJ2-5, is DVKVTQSSRYLVKRTGEKVFLECVQDMDHENMFWYRQDPGLGLRLIYFSYDVKMKEKGDIPEGYSVSREKKERFSLILESASTNQTSMYLCASSLRLAADGETQYFGPGTRLLVL.

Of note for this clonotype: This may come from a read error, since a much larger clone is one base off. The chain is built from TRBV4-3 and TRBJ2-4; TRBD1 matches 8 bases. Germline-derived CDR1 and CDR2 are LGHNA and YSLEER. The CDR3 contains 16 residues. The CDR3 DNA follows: TGCGCCAGCGGCCAAGGACAGGGTGTAGCCAAAAACATTCAGTACTTC. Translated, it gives CASGQGQGVAKNIQYF.

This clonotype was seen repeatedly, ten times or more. The CDR3 DNA reads TGTGCCAGCAGCCCGACTAGTAGCACAGATACGCAGTATTTT. Translating it yields CASSPTSSTDTQYF. The rearrangement links TRBV12-3 or TRBV12-4 to TRBJ2-3; possibly TRBD2 for D (6 bases). V gave up 6 bases and J gave up 0 bases, with 10 bases separating them. The CDR3 consists of 14 residues.